The present entry profiles one T cell receptor (beta chain) with its context. The CDR3 sequence is 15 residues long. Per germline, CDR1 SGHNT and CDR2 YYREEE (reference sequence). The J segment lost 3 bases and the V segment lost 1 base, leaving 4 bases of the junction unmatched. Original processing methods: Estimation of nucleated cell counts was performed using reference gene primer amplification. Libraries were prepared by immunoSEQ multiplex PCR; TCRdb keeps only in-frame clonotypes and omits some of them. V and J calls and clone size are as listed in that table; D and trimming were resolved from the DNA. Here the sample spans 150,000 to 200,000 clones, less than 85% being singletons. This sample was taken from a study of blood T cell repertoires in COVID-19. Overall study: The United States, Italy and Spain supplied acute and convalescent COVID-19 samples. Nucleic acid was either cDNA or gDNA, and it came from T cells, B-cell-depleted T cells, or PBMCs.

The specimen sequenced was peripheral blood. The sequence was obtained from a human donor with acute or convalescent COVID-19. The donor label of this sample is uncertain. This chain uses TRBV5-4 with TRBJ2-5; 9 nucleotides agree with TRBD2. The CDR3 DNA sequence: TGTGCCAGCAGCTTGTCCGCTAGCGGGAAAGAGACCCAGTACTTC. The encoded protein is CASSLSASGKETQYF.